The text below deals with one T cell receptor (beta chain). V trimming: 1 base; J trimming: 6 bases; junction bases outside the gene matches: 1. There are 15 residues in the CDR3. Looked up from germline, CDR1 is MNHNS and CDR2 is SASEGT. These data belong to a study of T cell repertoires in cytomegalovirus infection. TCRdb passed the reads through MiXCR, listing each CDR3 protein once. This sample has approximately 320,000 distinct CDR3 sequences; over 7.5% occur once, and the top ten carry 3.5% to 4.5%. The source of this sequence is a human donor in good health (CMV status not recorded). Some clones in this sample may be carry-over from other donors' samples. This rearrangement joins TRBV6-1 to TRBJ2-1, with 12 bases matching TRBD2. The source material was PBMCs. The DNA for the CDR3 is TGTGCCAGCAGTGAAGGGACTAGCGGGGCCAATGAGCAGTTCTTC. This sequence encodes CASSEGTSGANEQFF.